Listed here are 7 T cell receptor beta chains from one sample, sequenced in a study of blood T cell repertoires in COVID-19. TCRdb's copy holds only in-frame clones and misses some; the assay was immunoSEQ multiplex PCR. Of around 65,000 clones detected, roughly four fifths appear once; the ten largest clones hold 10% to 15%. Source material: peripheral blood. The source of these receptors is a human donor in a cohort sampled during active COVID-19.

The chain links TRBV5-1 to TRBJ2-3, with TRBD2 matching 15 bases. After removal of 4 bases from V and 6 bases from J, the junction contained 6 bases not matched to a gene. The CDR3 runs to 16 residues. CDR1 SGHRS and CDR2 YFSETQ come from the germline V gene. CDR3 region: CASSPGLAGGWDTQYF. The CDR3 bases are TGCGCCAGCAGCCCGGGACTAGCGGGGGGTTGGGATACGCAGTATTTT.

This clone was detected a few times. This chain connects TRBV6-2 or TRBV6-3 to TRBJ1-6; D is unresolved. Germline lookup yields CDR1 MNHEY and CDR2 SVGEGT. This CDR3 contains 11 residues. V dropped 2 bases and J dropped 11 bases, with 4 bases sitting between them. The CDR3, as DNA: TGTGCCAGCAGTTACGAGGCACCCCTCCACTTT. Its protein product is CASSYEAPLHF.

This chain joins TRBV5-4 and TRBJ2-5, with 8 nucleotides matching TRBD1. The CDR3 is made up of 15 amino acids. The V gene end was trimmed by 5 bases and the J gene end by 5 bases; junction bases not matched to a gene: 11. Germline assignment: CDR1 SGHNT and CDR2 YYREEE (reference sequence). The CDR3 nucleotides are TGTGCCAGCAGTAAGAGGACAGGGTCGAGGGAGACCCAGTACTTC. This gives the protein CASSKRTGSRETQYF.

The chain recombines TRBV3-1 (or the pseudogene TRBV3-2) with TRBJ1-1; D might be TRBD1 (5 bases). There are 14 residues in the CDR3. Trimming stripped 4 bases from V and 6 bases from J, with 15 bases between. CDR1 is LGHDT and CDR2 is YNNKEL in the germline V gene (reference sequence). The CDR3 sequence: CASSLTASSAEAFF. CDR3 nucleotide sequence: TGTGCCAGCAGCCTGACAGCCAGCAGCGCTGAAGCTTTCTTT.

The rearrangement joins TRBV18 to TRBJ2-7; unclear D gene. Trimming removed 4 bases from V and 7 bases from J, with 11 bases in between. Germline V gene lookup returns CDR1 KGHSH and CDR2 LQKENI. The length of the CDR3 is 12 residues. The CDR3 DNA follows: TGTGCCAGCTCACGAGAGACTGGGGAGCAGTACGTC. Protein product: CASSRETGEQYV.

This chain connects TRBV29-1 to TRBJ2-5; 12 bases agree with TRBD1. The CDR3 sequence is 13 residues long. Unmatched junction bases numbered 8, after V lost 1 base and J lost 14 bases. Germline CDR1 is SQVTM and CDR2 is ANQGSEA. CDR3 DNA: TGCAGCGTTGAAGGAGGCCAGGGGACAGGGGGCTACTTC. Its protein is CSVEGGQGTGGYF.

The chain combines TRBV5-5 with TRBJ2-3; TRBD1 aligns across 8 bases. Germline CDR1 reads SGHKS; CDR2 reads YYEKEE (reference sequence). This CDR3 region has 16 residues. V lost 2 bases to trimming and J lost 2 bases; unmatched junction nucleotides: 7. The CDR3 protein is CASSLGGTGPTDTQYF. The CDR3 nucleotides read TGTGCCAGCAGCTTAGGAGGGACAGGTCCCACAGATACGCAGTATTTT.